The TCR beta chain under discussion was sequenced for a study of CD8 T cells in Susac syndrome. Random-hexamer reverse transcription was applied to about 0.45 to 1 ug RNA. TCR beta CDR3 was amplified by immunoSEQ multiplex PCR. This amplification extended across 54 Vbeta and 13 Jbeta segments. TCRdb used MiXCR to reprocess the immunoSEQ multiplex PCR reads, holding one entry per CDR3 protein. The data show tens of thousands of distinct CDR3 sequences, approximately 96% seen once. Trimming cost V 1 base and J 0 bases, with 14 bases left between them. The CDR3 sequence is 17 residues long. From germline, CDR1 is SGHRS and CDR2 YFSETQ. This clonotype has just one count. Its antigen is unidentified. Sequencing of TCR beta was performed on blood CD8+ and CD4+ T cells. General study findings and limits: In total CD8+ repertoires, 15 to 20 Susac-specific public clones were found, and 4 or 5 in CD8+ TEMRA repertoires.

This TCR was sampled from a human donor with Susac syndrome. V is TRBV5-1 and J is TRBJ1-5; D is undetermined. What was sequenced was CD8+ T cells from PBMCs. Here the CDR3 reads CASSLWGGQDSNQPQHF. CDR3 sequence (DNA): TGCGCCAGCAGCTTGTGGGGTGGGCAGGATAGCAATCAGCCCCAGCATTTT. Looking up the rest from reference TRBV5-1 and TRBJ1-5 gives the full variable domain: KAGVTQTPRYLIKTRGQQVTLSCSPISGHRSVSWYQQTPGQGLQFLFEYFSETQRNKGNFPGRFSGRQFSNSRSEMNVSTLELGDSALYLCASSLWGGQDSNQPQHFGDGTRLSIL.